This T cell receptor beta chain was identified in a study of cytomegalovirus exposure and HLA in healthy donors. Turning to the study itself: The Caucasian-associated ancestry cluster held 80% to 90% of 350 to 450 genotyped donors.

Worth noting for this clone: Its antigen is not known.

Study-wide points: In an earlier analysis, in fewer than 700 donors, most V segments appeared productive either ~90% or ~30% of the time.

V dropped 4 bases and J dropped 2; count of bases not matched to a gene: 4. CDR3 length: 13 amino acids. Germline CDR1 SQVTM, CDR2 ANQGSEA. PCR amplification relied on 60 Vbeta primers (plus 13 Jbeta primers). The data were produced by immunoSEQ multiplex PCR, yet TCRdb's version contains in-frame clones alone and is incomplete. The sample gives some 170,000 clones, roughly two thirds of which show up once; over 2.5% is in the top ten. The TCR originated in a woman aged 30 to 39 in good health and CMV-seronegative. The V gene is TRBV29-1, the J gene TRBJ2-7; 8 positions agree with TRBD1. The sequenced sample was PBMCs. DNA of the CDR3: TGCAGCGTTGGACAGGGGAGTCCCTACGAGCAGTACTTC. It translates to CSVGQGSPYEQYF.